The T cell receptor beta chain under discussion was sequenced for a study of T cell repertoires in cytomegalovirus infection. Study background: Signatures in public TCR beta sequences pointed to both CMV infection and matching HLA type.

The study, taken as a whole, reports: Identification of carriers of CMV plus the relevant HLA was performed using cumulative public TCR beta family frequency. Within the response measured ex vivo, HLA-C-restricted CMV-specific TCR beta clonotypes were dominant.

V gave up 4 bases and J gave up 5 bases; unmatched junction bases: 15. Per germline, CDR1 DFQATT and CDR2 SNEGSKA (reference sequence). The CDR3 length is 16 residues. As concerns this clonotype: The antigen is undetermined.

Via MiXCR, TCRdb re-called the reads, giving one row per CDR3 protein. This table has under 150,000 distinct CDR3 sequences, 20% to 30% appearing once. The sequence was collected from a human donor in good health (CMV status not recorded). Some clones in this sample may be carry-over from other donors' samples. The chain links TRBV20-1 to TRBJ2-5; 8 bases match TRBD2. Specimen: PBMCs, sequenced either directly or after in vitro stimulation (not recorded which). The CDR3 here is CSAMEVGRGFGETQYF. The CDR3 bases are TGCAGTGCTATGGAAGTCGGGAGGGGCTTTGGGGAGACCCAGTACTTC.